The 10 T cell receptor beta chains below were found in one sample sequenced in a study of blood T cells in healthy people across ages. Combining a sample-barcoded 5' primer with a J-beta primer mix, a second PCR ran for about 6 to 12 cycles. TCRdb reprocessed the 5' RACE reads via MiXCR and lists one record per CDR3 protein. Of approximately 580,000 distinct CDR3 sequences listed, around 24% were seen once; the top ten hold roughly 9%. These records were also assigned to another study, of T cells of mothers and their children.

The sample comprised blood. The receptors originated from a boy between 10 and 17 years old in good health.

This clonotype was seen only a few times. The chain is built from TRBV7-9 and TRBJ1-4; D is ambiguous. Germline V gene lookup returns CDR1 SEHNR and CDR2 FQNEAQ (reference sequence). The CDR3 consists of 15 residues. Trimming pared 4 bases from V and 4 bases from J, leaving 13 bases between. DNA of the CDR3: TGTGCCAGCAGCTCATCGGACCGAGATAATGAAAAACTGTTTTTT. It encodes CASSSSDRDNEKLFF.

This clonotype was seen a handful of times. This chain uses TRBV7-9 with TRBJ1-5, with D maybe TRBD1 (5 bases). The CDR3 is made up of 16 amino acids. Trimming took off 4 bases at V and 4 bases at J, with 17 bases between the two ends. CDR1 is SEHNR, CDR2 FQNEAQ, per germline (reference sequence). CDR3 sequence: CASSSTGWGGNQPQHF. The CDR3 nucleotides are TGTGCCAGCAGCTCCACAGGTTGGGGCGGGAATCAGCCCCAGCATTTT.

The CDR3 DNA sequence: TGTGCCAGCAGCTCCGGGCCTTCCACGGCAGATACGCAGTATTTT. It specifies CASSSGPSTADTQYF. The chain has TRBV7-2 and TRBJ2-3, with D unclear. The CDR3 is 15 amino acids. The V and J ends lost 4 bases and 4 bases respectively, with 15 bases between them. The germline V gene encodes CDR1 SGHTA and CDR2 FQGNSA.

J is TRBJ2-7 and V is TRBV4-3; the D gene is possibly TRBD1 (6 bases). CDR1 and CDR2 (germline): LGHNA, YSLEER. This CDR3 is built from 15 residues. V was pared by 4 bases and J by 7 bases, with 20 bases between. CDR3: CASSPGVMEGGEQYF. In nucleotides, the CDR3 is TGCGCCAGCAGCCCAGGGGTCATGGAAGGTGGGGAGCAGTACTTC.

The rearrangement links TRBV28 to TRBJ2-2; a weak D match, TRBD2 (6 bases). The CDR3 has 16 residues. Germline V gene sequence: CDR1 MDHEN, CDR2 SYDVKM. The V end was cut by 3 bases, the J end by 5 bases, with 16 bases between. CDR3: CASSFRWGVRTGELFF. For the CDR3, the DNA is TGTGCCAGCAGTTTTAGGTGGGGGGTGAGGACCGGGGAGCTGTTTTTT.

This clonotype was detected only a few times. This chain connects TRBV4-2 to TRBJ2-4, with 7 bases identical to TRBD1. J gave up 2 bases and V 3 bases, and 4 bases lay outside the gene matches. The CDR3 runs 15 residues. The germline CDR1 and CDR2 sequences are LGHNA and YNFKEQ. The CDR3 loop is CASSQQTGPKNIQYF. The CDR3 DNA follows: TGTGCCAGCAGCCAGCAGACAGGGCCCAAAAACATTCAGTACTTC.

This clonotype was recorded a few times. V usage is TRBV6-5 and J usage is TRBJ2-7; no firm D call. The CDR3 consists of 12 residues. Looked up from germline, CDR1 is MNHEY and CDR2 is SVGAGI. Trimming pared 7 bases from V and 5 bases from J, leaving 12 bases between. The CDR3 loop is CASTSLSDEQYF. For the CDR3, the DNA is TGTGCCAGCACATCTCTGTCCGACGAGCAGTACTTC.

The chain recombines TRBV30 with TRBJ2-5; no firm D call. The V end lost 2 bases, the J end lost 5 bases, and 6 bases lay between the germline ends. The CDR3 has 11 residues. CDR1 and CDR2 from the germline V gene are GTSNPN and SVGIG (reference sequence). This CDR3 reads CAWSRTETQYF. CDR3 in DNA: TGTGCCTGGAGTCGGACGGAGACCCAGTACTTC.

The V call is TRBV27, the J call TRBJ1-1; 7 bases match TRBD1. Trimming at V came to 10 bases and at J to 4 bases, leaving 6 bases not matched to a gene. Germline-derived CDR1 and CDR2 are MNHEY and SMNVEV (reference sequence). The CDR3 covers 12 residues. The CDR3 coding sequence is TGTGCCACCCGACAGGGTGCCACTGAAGCTTTCTTT. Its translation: CATRQGATEAFF.

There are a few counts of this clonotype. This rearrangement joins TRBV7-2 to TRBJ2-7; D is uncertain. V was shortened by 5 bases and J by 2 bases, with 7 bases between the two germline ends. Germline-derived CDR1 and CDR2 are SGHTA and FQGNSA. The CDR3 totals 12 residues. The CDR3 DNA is TGTGCCAGCAGCCCCCATCCCTACGAGCAGTACTTC. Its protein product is CASSPHPYEQYF.